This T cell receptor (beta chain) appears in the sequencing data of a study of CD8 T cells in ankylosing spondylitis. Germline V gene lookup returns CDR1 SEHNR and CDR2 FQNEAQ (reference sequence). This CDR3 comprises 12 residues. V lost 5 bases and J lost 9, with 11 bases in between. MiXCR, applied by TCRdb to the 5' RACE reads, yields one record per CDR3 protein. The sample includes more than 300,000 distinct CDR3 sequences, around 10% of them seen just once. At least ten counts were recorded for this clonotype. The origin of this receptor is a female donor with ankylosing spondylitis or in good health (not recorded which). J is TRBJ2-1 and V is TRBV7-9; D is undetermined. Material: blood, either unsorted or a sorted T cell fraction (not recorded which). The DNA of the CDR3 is TGTGCCAGCAGCCCCGAGGTGGGTGAGCAGTTCTTC. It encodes CASSPEVGEQFF. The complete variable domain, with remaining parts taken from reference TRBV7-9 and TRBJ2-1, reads DTGVSQNPRHKITKRGQNVTFRCDPISEHNRLYWYRQTLGQGPEFLTYFQNEAQLEKSRLLSDRFSAERPKGSFSTLEIQRTEQGDSAMYLCASSPEVGEQFFGPGTRLTVL.